This T cell receptor beta chain was sequenced for a study of T-cell reconstitution after alpha-beta-depleted transplantation in children. Points from the study as a whole: The main origin of T-cell counts and diversity one year after transplant was newly produced T cells. Alpha-beta T cells present about two months after transplant were reported to originate from several hundred expanded graft clones.

CDR3 length: 15 amino acids. Trimming cost V 6 bases and J 5 bases; bases outside gene matches: 7. Germline CDR1 and CDR2: MDHEN and SYDVKM. The TCRbeta library incorporated unique molecular identifiers. Using its own MiXCR run on the PCR reads, TCRdb lists one record per CDR3 protein. The profile shows approximately 500,000 distinct CDR3 sequences, more than 9% of them singletons. This clonotype occurred many times. Its antigen is not known. The chain couples TRBV28 to TRBJ2-3; 11 bases are a match to TRBD2. Sequencing was performed on PBMCs, taken before TCRalphabeta/CD19-depleted stem cell transplant. The receptor comes from a child aged 2 to 10 with inherited bone marrow failure, due to receive a stem cell transplant. The CDR3, as DNA: TGTGCCAGCAGACTACTAGCGGGAGCCGGAGATACGCAGTATTTT. It translates to CASRLLAGAGDTQYF.